The TCR beta chain described here comes from a study of T cells after yellow fever vaccination. Germline-derived CDR1 and CDR2 are SGHTA and FQGNSA. Unmatched junction bases numbered 1, after V lost 1 base and J lost 4 bases. The CDR3 covers 14 residues. Findings and limits, study-wide: The study found a weaker secondary response that peaked faster, day 5 versus 15.

TCRdb itself ran the 5' RACE reads through MiXCR, one entry per CDR3 protein. The data contain some 300,000 distinct CDR3 sequences, about 3.5% of them singletons. A few counts support this clonotype. Its antigen is as yet unknown. The sequence was obtained from a man aged 18-30 years who received the YFV17D yellow fever vaccine. The specimen was PBMCs, collected on the day of the yellow fever booster vaccination. This chain uses TRBV7-2 with TRBJ2-7; TRBD2 aligns across 10 bases. CDR3 in amino acids: CASSLEAGGYEQYF. In DNA, the CDR3 is TGTGCCAGCAGCTTAGAAGCGGGGGGGTACGAGCAGTACTTC.